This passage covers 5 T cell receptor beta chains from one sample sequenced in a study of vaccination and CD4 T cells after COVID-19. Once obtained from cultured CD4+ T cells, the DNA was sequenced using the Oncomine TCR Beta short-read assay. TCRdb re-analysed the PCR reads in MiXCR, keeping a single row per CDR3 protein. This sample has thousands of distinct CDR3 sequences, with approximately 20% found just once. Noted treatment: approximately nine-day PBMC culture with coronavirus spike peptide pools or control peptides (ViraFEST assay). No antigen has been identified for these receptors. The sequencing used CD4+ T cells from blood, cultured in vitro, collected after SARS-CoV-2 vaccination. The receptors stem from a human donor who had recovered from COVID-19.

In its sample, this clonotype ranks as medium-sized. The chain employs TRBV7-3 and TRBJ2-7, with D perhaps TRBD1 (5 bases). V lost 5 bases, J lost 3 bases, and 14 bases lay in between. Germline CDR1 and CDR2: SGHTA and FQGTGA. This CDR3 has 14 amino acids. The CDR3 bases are TGTGCCAGCAGCCAGGCAGGGCAGAGCTACGAGCAGTACTTC. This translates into CASSQAGQSYEQYF.

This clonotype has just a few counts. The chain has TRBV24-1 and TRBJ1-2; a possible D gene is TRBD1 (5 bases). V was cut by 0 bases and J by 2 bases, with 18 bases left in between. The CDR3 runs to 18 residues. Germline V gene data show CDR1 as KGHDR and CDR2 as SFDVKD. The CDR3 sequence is CATSDLVGQGVPNYGYTF. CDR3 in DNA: TGTGCCACCAGTGATTTGGTGGGGCAGGGTGTCCCCAACTATGGCTACACCTTC.

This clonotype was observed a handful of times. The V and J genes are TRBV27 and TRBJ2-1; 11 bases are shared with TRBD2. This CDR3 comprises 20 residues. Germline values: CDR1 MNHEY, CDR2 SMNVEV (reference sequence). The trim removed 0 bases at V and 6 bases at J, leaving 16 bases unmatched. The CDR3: CASSLSLLAGVVGTSNEQFF. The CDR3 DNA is TGTGCCAGCAGTTTATCGTTACTAGCGGGAGTGGTCGGCACATCCAATGAGCAGTTCTTC.

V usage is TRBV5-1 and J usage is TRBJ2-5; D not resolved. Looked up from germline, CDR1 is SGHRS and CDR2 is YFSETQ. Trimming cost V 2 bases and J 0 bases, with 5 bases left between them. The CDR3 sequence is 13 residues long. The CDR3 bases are TGCGCCAGCAGCTTCGGGTACCAAGAGACCCAGTACTTC. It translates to CASSFGYQETQYF.

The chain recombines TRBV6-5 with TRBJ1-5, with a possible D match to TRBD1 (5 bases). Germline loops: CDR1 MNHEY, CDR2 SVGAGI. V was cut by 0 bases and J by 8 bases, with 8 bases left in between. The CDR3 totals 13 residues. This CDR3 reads CASSYSTREPQHF. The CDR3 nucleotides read TGTGCCAGCAGTTACTCGACCAGGGAGCCCCAGCATTTT.